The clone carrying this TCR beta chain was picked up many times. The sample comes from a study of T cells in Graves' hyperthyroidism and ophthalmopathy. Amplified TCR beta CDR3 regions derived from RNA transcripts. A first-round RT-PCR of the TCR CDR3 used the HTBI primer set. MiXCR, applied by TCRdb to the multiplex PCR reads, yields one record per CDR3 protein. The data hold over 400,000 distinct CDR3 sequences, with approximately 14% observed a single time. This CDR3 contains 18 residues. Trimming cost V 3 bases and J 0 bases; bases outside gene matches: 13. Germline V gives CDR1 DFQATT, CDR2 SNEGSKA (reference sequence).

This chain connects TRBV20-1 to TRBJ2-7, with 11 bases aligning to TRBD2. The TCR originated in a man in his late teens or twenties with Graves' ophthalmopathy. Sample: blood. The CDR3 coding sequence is TGCAGTGCTAGCGGACTAGCGGGCTATTCTCACAACTCCTACGAGCAGTACTTC. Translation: CSASGLAGYSHNSYEQYF.